This TCR beta chain was recovered during a study of graft-versus-host responses after intestinal transplantation. Study findings and constraints: Allograft graft-versus-host to host-versus-graft clonal ratios ran high in patients with graft-donor T cell macrochimerism.

Here immunoSEQ multiplex PCR was the method, and the copy in TCRdb shows in-frame clones only, minus some. The sample holds over 120,000 clones, about 90% seen once. To note about this clone: The antigen remains unidentified.

Sequenced material: unstimulated CD4+ T cells sorted from spleen or lymph node cells, taken before intestinal transplant. This sequence originates from a human donor who received an intestinal transplant.

Here the CDR3 reads CASSSGLAIQETQYF. The CDR3 region has the DNA TGCGCCAGCAGCTCTGGACTAGCGATTCAAGAGACCCAGTACTTC. This sequence joins TRBV5-1 and TRBJ2-5; 9 bases fit TRBD2. V was pared by 3 bases and J by 2 bases, with 5 bases of the junction left unmatched. Germline loops: CDR1 SGHRS, CDR2 YFSETQ. This CDR3 is 15 amino acids long.